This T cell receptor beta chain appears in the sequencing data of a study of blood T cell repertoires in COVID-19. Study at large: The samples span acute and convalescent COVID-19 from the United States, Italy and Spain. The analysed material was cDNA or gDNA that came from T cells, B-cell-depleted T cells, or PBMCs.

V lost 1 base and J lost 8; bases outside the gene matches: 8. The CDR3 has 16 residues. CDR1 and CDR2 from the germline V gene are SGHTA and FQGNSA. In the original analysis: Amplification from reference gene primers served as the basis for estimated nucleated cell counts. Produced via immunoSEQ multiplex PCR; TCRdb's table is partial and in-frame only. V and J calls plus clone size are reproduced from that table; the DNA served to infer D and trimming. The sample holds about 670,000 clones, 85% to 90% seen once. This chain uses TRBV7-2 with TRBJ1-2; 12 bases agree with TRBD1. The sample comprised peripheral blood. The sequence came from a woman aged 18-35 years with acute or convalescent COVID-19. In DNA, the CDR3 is TGTGCCAGCAGCTTAGAGGGACAGGGGGCCGGAGGAGGCTACACCTTC. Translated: CASSLEGQGAGGGYTF.